Presented here are 27 T cell receptor beta chains from one specimen sequenced in a study of tumor-infiltrating lymphocytes in primary liver carcinoma. For each extraction, RNA and DNA were obtained together from about 21-30 mg of unsorted bulk tissue. With a constant-region primer, TCR beta cDNA was made from 450 to 500 ng of total RNA. The TCR beta library was amplified through three nested multiplex PCR rounds in a modified ARM-PCR procedure. Each of the first two PCR rounds ran approximately 9 cycles with TRBV1-TRBV30 forward and C-beta reverse primers. TCRdb itself ran the multiplex PCR reads through MiXCR, one entry per CDR3 protein. The sample has over 40,000 distinct CDR3 sequences; around 77% are singletons. The sample taken for sequencing was liver tumor tissue from sampling region 5. The subset is: tumor region T5, tumor centre. The receptors here all came from a man in his forties with primary liver carcinoma and hepatitis B virus infection.

V gene TRBV10-2 combines with J gene TRBJ1-4; D unresolved. The germline CDR1 and CDR2 sequences are WSHSY and SAAADI. Deletions cut 4 bases from V and 6 bases from J, with 12 bases between. This CDR3 is built from 14 residues. The CDR3 loop is CASSGIGMDEKLFF. In DNA, the CDR3 is TGCGCCAGCAGTGGGATAGGGATGGATGAAAAACTGTTTTTT.

In its sample, this clonotype was seen once. Since a much larger clone is just one base distant, this may be a read error. J is TRBJ1-3 and V is TRBV10-3; 10 positions agree with TRBD1. Germline V gives CDR1 ENHRY, CDR2 SYGVKD. The length of the CDR3 is 16 residues. The CDR3: CAISPGTGAGGNAIYF. The DNA of the CDR3 is TGTGCCATCAGCCCTGGGACAGGGGCGGGTGGAAACGCCATATATTTT.

A word on this clonotype: In this CDR3 the conserved last residue, phenylalanine or tryptophan, is missing, so a read error is likely. As DNA, the CDR3 is TGCGCCAGCAGTGATTTCAGGAGGCGCTACGAGCAGTACCTC. Its protein product is CASSDFRRRYEQYL. The gene calls are TRBV10-2 and TRBJ2-7; possibly TRBD2 for D (5 bases). Germline V lookup: CDR1 WSHSY, CDR2 SAAADI. This CDR3 spans 14 amino acids. Trimming removed 3 bases from V and 3 bases from J, with 12 bases in between.

This clonotype was seen once. The V call is TRBV11-2, the J call TRBJ2-3, with D uncertain. Trimming left V 1 base short and J 12 bases short, with 11 bases between. CDR1 and CDR2 (germline): SGHAT, FQNNGV. This CDR3 has 12 residues. CDR3 protein: CASSLVPDDQYF. For the CDR3, the DNA is TGTGCCAGCAGCTTAGTCCCAGATGATCAGTATTTT.

A word on this clonotype: This may stem from a read error, because a much larger clone lies one nucleotide away. J is TRBJ2-3 and V is TRBV2; D is undetermined. CDR1 is SNHLY, CDR2 FYNNEI, per germline. The CDR3 length is 14 residues. The CDR3: CASRPPDGTDTLYF. The CDR3 DNA reads as TGTGCCAGCAGGCCCCCGGATGGCACAGATACGCTGTATTTT.

Comments on this clonotype: At one end, the junction sequence differs from germline, possibly due to a read error. The J gene is TRBJ2-7, the V gene TRBV13; no reliable D call. The CDR3 has 11 amino acids. The germline V gene encodes CDR1 PRHDT and CDR2 FYEKMQ (reference sequence). The CDR3 is CASSRSHEQYF. In DNA form, the CDR3 reads TGTGCCAGCAGCCGCTCCCACGAGCAGTATTTC.

With regard to this clonotype: A much larger clone differs by one base, so this may be a read error. J is TRBJ2-3 and V is TRBV20-1; the D is unclear. The CDR3 has 13 amino acids. Germline V gene lookup returns CDR1 DFQATT and CDR2 SNEGSKA (reference sequence). V gave up 7 bases and J gave up 3 bases, with 14 bases separating them. This chain's CDR3 is CSVPRRLTDTQYF. The CDR3 region has the DNA TGCAGTGTTCCGAGAAGGCTAACAGATACGCAGTATTTT.

For this clonotype: Since a much larger clone is just one base distant, this may be a read error. The CDR3 DNA reads TGTGCCAGCAGCGAGGGGACTAGCGGGGGCTATGAGCAGTTCTTC. It translates to CASSEGTSGGYEQFF. The chain carries TRBV9 and TRBJ2-1, with 14 bases fitting TRBD2. This CDR3 is 15 amino acids long. Germline V gene data show CDR1 as SGDLS and CDR2 as YYNGEE. Trimming took 3 bases from V and 8 from J; bases not matched to a gene: 4.

CDR3 sequence: CASNPSGQGYYEQYF. The CDR3 DNA is TGTGCCAGCAACCCATCGGGACAGGGCTACTACGAGCAGTACTTC. The chain couples TRBV5-8 to TRBJ2-7; TRBD1 aligns across 9 bases. The CDR3 sequence is 15 residues long. In germline, CDR1 is SGHTS, CDR2 YDEGEE. J was trimmed by 3 bases and V by 6 bases; bases with no gene match: 10.

A remark on this clonotype: The CDR3 does not end in the conserved phenylalanine or tryptophan, so this is likely a read error. Because the CDR3's place on the DNA is in doubt, the DNA is left out and the CDR3 is given as listed by TCRdb. The V and J genes are TRBV11-2 and TRBJ2-7. The CDR3 comprises 14 residues, both ends counted. The germline V gene encodes CDR1 SGHAT and CDR2 FQNNGV. CDR3 amino acids: CASSSNRNSYEQHL.

In its sample, this clonotype was seen a few times. Relative to the germline gene, one junction end is altered; a read error may explain this. This rearrangement joins TRBV11-2 to TRBJ2-2; D is perhaps TRBD2 (6 bases). Germline CDR1 and CDR2: SGHAT and FQNNGV. The length of the CDR3 is 16 residues. The CDR3 DNA follows: TGTGCCAGCAGCTCTTCTAGCGACGCGAACACCGGGGAGCTGTCTTTT. Translated, it gives CASSSSSDANTGELSF.

A single count supports this clonotype. One end of the junction fails to match germline, which may point to a read error. The chain couples TRBV7-9 to TRBJ2-5, with D unclear. The CDR3 loop spans 12 amino acids. The germline V gene has CDR1 SEHNR and CDR2 FQNEAQ (reference sequence). CDR3 loop: CASSFDGETHYF. The CDR3 bases are TGTGCCAGCAGCTTTGACGGAGAGACCCATTACTTC.

Comment on this clonotype: Being one base from a much bigger clone, this may be a read error. Since no conserved phenylalanine or tryptophan closes the CDR3, a read error is the likely cause. The chain links TRBV9 to TRBJ2-1; maybe TRBD1 (5 bases). In germline, CDR1 is SGDLS, CDR2 YYNGEE. The CDR3 extends over 15 amino acids. Trimming took 2 bases from V and 0 from J, leaving 9 bases between them. CDR3 in amino acids: CASSVRGSSYNEQFI. The CDR3 DNA follows: TGTGCCAGCAGCGTTAGGGGAAGCTCCTACAATGAGCAGTTCATC.

Remarks on this clonotype: Its ends do not fully match the called genes, so a read error is possible. Here the CDR3 DNA reads TGTGCCAACAGCCAGGACTTGTCGAGCGGGGAGCTGTTTTTT. This encodes CANSQDLSSGELFF. The chain has TRBV5-4 and TRBJ2-2; weak D call: TRBD2 (5 bases). Germline CDR1 SGHNT, CDR2 YYREEE (reference sequence). This CDR3 spans 14 amino acids.

Remarks on this clonotype: Sequence at one end of the junction differs from germline and may be a read error. This chain joins TRBV6-2 or TRBV6-3 and TRBJ2-2; the match to TRBD2 covers 8 bases. CDR3 length: 15 residues. Germline V gives CDR1 MNHEY, CDR2 SVGEGT. The CDR3 DNA reads TGTGTCAGCGAACGGGGGGGTGCGAACACCGGGGAGCTGTGTTTT. As protein: CVSERGGANTGELCF.

This clonotype was observed at least ten times. The chain employs TRBV13 and TRBJ2-5; D not certain. The CDR3 runs to 14 residues. V was clipped by 3 bases and J by 4 bases, with 12 bases between them. Germline V gene data show CDR1 as PRHDT and CDR2 as FYEKMQ (reference sequence). DNA for the CDR3: TGTGCCAGCAGCTTGGCAGGCGGAGTAGAGACCCAGTACTTC. It encodes CASSLAGGVETQYF.

Concerning this clonotype: It is likely a read error, because the conserved phenylalanine at the end of the CDR3 is missing. The chain uses TRBV5-1 and TRBJ2-3; D ambiguous. Between the trimmed V and J ends, which lost 0 bases and 6 bases, there was a span of 11 bases. Germline assignment: CDR1 SGHRS and CDR2 YFSETQ. This CDR3 comprises 14 residues. CDR3 in amino acids: CASSLGHNTDTQYI. The CDR3, as DNA: TGCGCCAGCAGCTTGGGACATAACACGGATACGCAGTATATT.

Notes on this clonotype: Lacking the conserved final phenylalanine or tryptophan, this CDR3 likely reflects a read error. The chain links TRBV28 to TRBJ2-5; D might be TRBD1 (6 bases). Looked up from germline, CDR1 is MDHEN and CDR2 is SYDVKM. Between the trimmed V and J ends, which lost 6 bases and 4 bases, there was a span of 12 bases. There are 13 residues in the CDR3. The CDR3 loop reads CASSKQGPETQYI. CDR3 nucleotides: TGTGCCAGCAGCAAACAGGGCCCAGAGACCCAGTACATC.

To note about this clonotype: A read error may produce the germline difference seen at one junction end. The rearrangement joins TRBV5-1 to TRBJ2-1, with D possibly TRBD1 on 5 matching bases. The CDR3 runs to 11 residues. Looked up from germline, CDR1 is SGHRS and CDR2 is YFSETQ. The CDR3 coding sequence is TGCGCCAGCTGCTTAGAGCAGGGTCTTGTCTTC. Amino acid sequence: CASCLEQGLVF.

On this clonotype: The junction departs from germline at one end; a sequencing error may be responsible. The V and J genes are TRBV29-1 and TRBJ2-1; possibly TRBD1 or TRBD2 for D (5 bases each). Germline lookup yields CDR1 SQVTM and CDR2 ANQGSEA. The CDR3 is 13 amino acids. CDR3 region: CSAGMLRGDEQFF. For the CDR3, the DNA is TGCAGCGCTGGAATGCTTAGAGGGGATGAGCAATTCTTC.

About this clonotype itself: A junction end diverges from the germline sequence, so it may reflect a read error. The chain has TRBV5-1 and TRBJ2-1; a weak D match, TRBD2 (5 bases). Germline-derived CDR1 and CDR2 are SGHRS and YFSETQ. The CDR3 consists of 15 residues. Here the CDR3 reads CASSLVGEPYKEQFF. CDR3 coding DNA: TGCGCCAGCAGCTTGGTCGGGGAGCCCTACAAAGAGCAGTTCTTC. Looking up the rest from reference TRBV5-1 and TRBJ2-1 gives the full variable domain: KAGVTQTPRYLIKTRGQQVTLSCSPISGHRSVSWYQQTPGQGLQFLFEYFSETQRNKGNFPGRFSGRQFSNSRSEMNVSTLELGDSALYLCASSLVGEPYKEQFFGPGTRLTVL.

Comment on this clonotype: The junction does not match germline at one end; this may be a read error. The chain is built from TRBV11-3 and TRBJ2-7; 7 bases are shared with TRBD1. The CDR3 is 13 amino acids. Germline lookup yields CDR1 SGHNT and CDR2 YENEEA. The CDR3, as DNA: TGTGCCAACACCGTGGGACAGTCCTATGAGCAGTACTTC. This gives the protein CANTVGQSYEQYF.

The chain combines TRBV11-2 with TRBJ2-7, with 9 bases that match TRBD1. This CDR3 spans 15 amino acids. CDR1 is SGHAT and CDR2 is FQNNGV in the germline V gene. Germline trimming cut 4 bases from V and 4 bases from J; bases unmatched to any gene: 8. Here the CDR3 DNA reads TGTGCCAGCAGCTCTACAGGGGGCCGGAGGTACGAGCAGTACTTC. The encoded protein is CASSSTGGRRYEQYF. The complete variable domain, with remaining parts taken from reference TRBV11-2 and TRBJ2-7, reads EAGVAQSPRYKIIEKRQSVAFWCNPISGHATLYWYQQILGQGPKLLIQFQNNGVVDDSQLPKDRFSAERLKGVDSTLKIQPAKLEDSAVYLCASSSTGGRRYEQYFGPGTRLTVT.

This clonotype was found once. The rearrangement joins TRBV7-8 to TRBJ1-1; no clear D gene. V shed 10 bases and J shed 3 bases, with 21 bases lying between them. The CDR3 is made up of 15 amino acids. Germline V gene lookup returns CDR1 SGHVS and CDR2 FQNEAQ. The chain's CDR3 is CANRDQGYRDTEAFF. In DNA form, the CDR3 reads TGTGCCAACCGGGATCAAGGGTATCGGGACACTGAAGCTTTCTTT.

The V and J genes are TRBV28 and TRBJ2-7; D is possibly TRBD1 (6 bases). Germline CDR1 and CDR2: MDHEN and SYDVKM. The CDR3 runs 14 residues. V was shortened by 9 bases and J by 8 bases, with 23 bases between the two germline ends. CDR3 nucleotide sequence: TGTGCCAGTAATAGGGGGAGCGGCCTTTACCAGCAGTACTTC. Protein product: CASNRGSGLYQQYF. Full variable domain (missing parts from reference TRBV28 and TRBJ2-7): DVKVTQSSRYLVKRTGEKVFLECVQDMDHENMFWYRQDPGLGLRLIYFSYDVKMKEKGDIPEGYSVSREKKERFSLILESASTNQTSMYLCASNRGSGLYQQYFGPGTRLTVT.

Comments on this clonotype: The junction shows a germline mismatch at one end, possibly a read error. This chain joins TRBV11-2 and TRBJ2-7; no reliable D call. CDR1 is SGHAT and CDR2 is FQNNGV in the germline V gene. The CDR3 runs 14 residues. In DNA, the CDR3 is TGTACCAGCAGCTCTAACATGAACCCCCACGAGCAGTACTTC. It specifies CTSSSNMNPHEQYF. The full variable domain, completed using reference TRBV11-2 and TRBJ2-7, is EAGVAQSPRYKIIEKRQSVAFWCNPISGHATLYWYQQILGQGPKLLIQFQNNGVVDDSQLPKDRFSAERLKGVDSTLKIQPAKLEDSAVYLCTSSSNMNPHEQYFGPGTRLTVT.

With regard to this clonotype: The conserved phenylalanine or tryptophan is not found at the CDR3 terminus, so this likely reflects a read error. This chain connects TRBV6-1 to TRBJ2-1; 9 bases are a match to TRBD1. The CDR3 loop spans 15 amino acids. CDR1 and CDR2 from the germline V gene are MNHNS and SASEGT. The CDR3, as DNA: TGTGCCAGCAGTGAGACAGGGGGTATGTACATTGAGCAGTTCATC. Encoded protein: CASSETGGMYIEQFI.